Included here is one T cell receptor (beta chain) sequence, with context. Antigen unknown. This sample was taken from a study of cytomegalovirus exposure and HLA in healthy donors. Study-level findings and limits: Cytomegalovirus association was assigned to more than 150 TCR beta chains. Diagnosis of cytomegalovirus status made by the classifier reportedly showed high specificity and sensitivity. Three chains linked to CMV were shown in vitro to be specific for CMV antigens.

Profiling relied on immunoSEQ multiplex PCR, and the TCRdb table lists in-frame clones only, not all of them. The sample lists some 330,000 clones; roughly 89% were seen once. Trimming took 0 bases from V and 7 from J, leaving 4 bases between them. There are 12 residues in the CDR3. Germline V CDR1 and CDR2: ENHRY, SYGVKD. V and J are TRBV10-3 and TRBJ1-5; D gene ambiguous. The sequenced material came from PBMCs. This sequence originates from a woman aged 18-29 years in good health and CMV-seronegative. The CDR3: CAISESQQPQHF. DNA of the CDR3: TGTGCCATCAGTGAGTCTCAACAGCCCCAGCATTTT.